Listed here are 5 T cell receptor beta chains from one sample, sequenced in a study of cytomegalovirus exposure and HLA in healthy donors. PCR primers comprised 60 Vbeta and 13 Jbeta primers. Sequencing was performed with immunoSEQ multiplex PCR; in TCRdb, only in-frame clones are kept and a portion is missing. The table includes 90,000 to 140,000 clones, around 80% detected once. The sample consisted of PBMCs. All receptors derive from a young man in good health and CMV-seropositive.

As regards this clone: One end of the junction is discordant with germline, which a read error may explain. This chain links TRBV28 with TRBJ1-1; no reliable D call. The CDR3 loop spans 12 amino acids. Germline V gives CDR1 MDHEN, CDR2 SYDVKM. The CDR3 region has the DNA TGTGCCAGCAGTTTGGGCGACACTGGAGCTTTCTTT. Its protein is CASSLGDTGAFF.

The genes are TRBV4-1 and TRBJ2-5; 14 bases match TRBD2. The V segment lost 0 bases and the J segment 1 base; nucleotides outside the gene matches: 4. This CDR3 is 18 amino acids long. Germline V CDR1 and CDR2: MGHRA, YSYEKL. The CDR3 nucleotides read TGCGCCAGCAGCCAAGAGACTAGCGGGGGGGATCTCCAAGAGACCCAGTACTTC. It codes for CASSQETSGGDLQETQYF.

The CDR3 here is CASSGTPGQGGYEQYF. In DNA, the CDR3 is TGTGCCAGCAGTGGGACACCGGGACAGGGTGGTTACGAGCAGTACTTC. J is TRBJ2-7 and V is TRBV6-1; 9 bases are shared with TRBD1. The germline gives CDR1 MNHNS, CDR2 SASEGT. The CDR3 covers 16 residues. V shed 4 bases and J 4 bases; nucleotides not matched to a gene: 11.

This clone was seen only a few times. The rearrangement uses TRBV30 and TRBJ2-4, with TRBD1 identical over 9 bases. From germline, CDR1 is GTSNPN and CDR2 SVGIG (reference sequence). The CDR3 spans 19 residues. Trimming removed 2 bases from V and 1 base from J; junction bases left unmatched: 15. The CDR3 coding sequence is TGTGCCTGGAGTCACGACCGGGACAGGGTTATTATGGCCAAAAACATTCAGTACTTC. It specifies CAWSHDRDRVIMAKNIQYF.

This CDR3 is CAWTVQSGDSPLHF. The CDR3 DNA sequence: TGTGCCTGGACAGTACAGTCCGGGGATTCACCCCTCCACTTT. V usage is TRBV30 and J usage is TRBJ1-6, with D hard to call. Germline V gives CDR1 GTSNPN, CDR2 SVGIG (reference sequence). V lost 4 bases and J 8 bases, leaving 15 bases between the germline ends. CDR3 length: 14 amino acids.